This TCR beta chain was captured in a study of T cells in Graves' hyperthyroidism and ophthalmopathy. On the study more broadly: Peripheral blood draws took place at initial diagnosis, ahead of any treatment.

Amplification of TCR beta CDR3 regions used RNA as the template. First-round RT-PCR targeting the TCR CDR3 was performed with the HTBI primer set. TCRdb fed the multiplex PCR reads into MiXCR, producing one record per CDR3 protein. The table lists hundreds of thousands of distinct CDR3 sequences, 35% of them singletons, with less than 35% in the top ten. V was cut by 4 bases and J by 4 bases, with 19 bases left in between. The germline CDR1 and CDR2 sequences are MGHDK and SYGVNS. The CDR3 is 16 amino acids. V gene TRBV25-1 combines with J gene TRBJ1-2; D is ambiguous. Sequenced input: blood. This TCR was recovered from a woman aged 35 to 49 with Graves' hyperthyroidism. CDR3 sequence (DNA): TGTGCCAGCAGTGCTAGTGGCTCCCCCGCGGGCTATGGCTACACCTTC. Translated: CASSASGSPAGYGYTF.